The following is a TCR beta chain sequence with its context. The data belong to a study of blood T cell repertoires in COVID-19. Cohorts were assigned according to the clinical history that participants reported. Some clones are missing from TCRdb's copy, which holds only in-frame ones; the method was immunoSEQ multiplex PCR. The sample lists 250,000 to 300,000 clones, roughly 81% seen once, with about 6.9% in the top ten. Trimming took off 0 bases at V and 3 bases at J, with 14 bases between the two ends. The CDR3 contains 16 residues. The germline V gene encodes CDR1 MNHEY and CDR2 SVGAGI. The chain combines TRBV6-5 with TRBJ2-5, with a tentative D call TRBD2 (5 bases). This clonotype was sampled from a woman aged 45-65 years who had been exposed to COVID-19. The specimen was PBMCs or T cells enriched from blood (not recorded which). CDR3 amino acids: CASSYSPTGIKETQYF. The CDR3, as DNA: TGTGCCAGCAGTTACTCTCCTACGGGGATAAAAGAGACCCAGTACTTC.